This is a list of T cell receptor beta chains from one sample in a study of vaccination effects on CD4 cells after COVID-19. Their antigens are not known. Data came from immunoSEQ multiplex PCR; TCRdb stores just in-frame clones and leaves some out. Of some 79,000 clones in the sample, roughly 74% are singletons; the top ten hold under 2%. Material: CD4+ T cells from PBMCs cultured with HCoV-229E spike peptides, obtained before COVID-19 vaccination. These receptors were obtained from a human donor who received a COVID-19 vaccine. CDR3s include the opening cysteine and the closing phenylalanine or tryptophan. D genes are given only for firm matches. Size is omitted from some rows. Given values are once, few, many or a class for expanded clones.

d_call	v_call	clone_size	j_call	cdr3_aa	cdr3_nt
TRBD1	TRBV18	NA	TRBJ1-1	CASNPGGQGALNTEAFF	TGTGCCAGCAACCCGGGGGGACAGGGGGCCTTGAACACTGAAGCTTTCTTT
NA	TRBV7-2	large	TRBJ1-6	CASSYDTDGSPLHF	TGTGCCAGCAGCTATGACACGGACGGTTCACCCCTCCACTTT
TRBD1	TRBV5-5	NA	TRBJ1-6	CASSLWDRGHSPLHF	TGTGCCAGCAGCTTGTGGGACAGGGGCCATTCACCCCTCCACTTT
NA	TRBV7-8	few	TRBJ1-5	CASSLYSGQPQHF	TGTGCCAGCAGCTTATATTCGGGTCAGCCCCAGCATTTT
NA	TRBV29-1	NA	TRBJ2-2	CSVAGAGGELFF	TGCAGCGTTGCAGGGGCAGGCGGGGAGCTGTTTTTT
NA	TRBV2	NA	TRBJ2-6	CASSVIPSGANVLTF	TGTGCCAGCAGTGTGATCCCCTCTGGGGCCAACGTCCTGACTTTC
NA	TRBV7-2	NA	TRBJ2-6	CASSLVPSSGANVLTF	TGTGCCAGCAGCTTAGTTCCAAGCTCTGGGGCCAACGTCCTGACTTTC
NA	TRBV6-2/TRBV6-3	NA	TRBJ2-1	CASSSRGWSYNEQFF	TGTGCCAGCAGTTCCCGGGGGTGGTCCTACAATGAGCAGTTCTTC
NA	TRBV27	NA	TRBJ2-2	CASRLRGVTGELFF	TGTGCCAGCAGGCTTCGCGGTGTCACCGGGGAGCTGTTTTTT
TRBD1	TRBV27	NA	TRBJ1-3	CASRRTGSSGNTIYF	TGTGCCAGCAGACGGACAGGGAGCTCTGGAAACACCATATATTTT
TRBD1	TRBV11-3	NA	TRBJ2-3	CASRDRDRHTDTQYF	TGTGCCAGCAGGGACCGGGACAGGCACACAGATACGCAGTATTTT
NA	TRBV12-5	NA	TRBJ2-2	CASGPETSGELFF	TGTGCTAGTGGCCCCGAGACGTCCGGGGAGCTGTTTTTT
NA	TRBV11-2	few	TRBJ1-4	CASSAPGLTTNEKLFF	TGTGCCAGCAGCGCCCCCGGTTTGACAACTAATGAAAAACTGTTTTTT
NA	TRBV19	once	TRBJ1-5	CASSPPVNQPQHF	TGTGCCAGTAGCCCCCCAGTAAATCAGCCCCAGCATTTT
TRBD2	TRBV7-2	NA	TRBJ2-1	CASSKDSGGAFLEQFF	TGTGCCAGCAGCAAAGATAGCGGGGGGGCCTTCTTGGAGCAGTTCTTC
NA	TRBV2	NA	TRBJ1-3	CASSEQGSGNTIYF	TGTGCCAGCAGTGAACAAGGGTCCGGAAACACCATATATTTT
NA	TRBV5-1	NA	TRBJ2-4	CASSRQWGDIQYF	TGCGCCAGCAGCCGACAGTGGGGAGACATTCAGTACTTC
NA	TRBV25-1	few	TRBJ1-2	CASSDPGTPYGYTF	TGTGCCAGCAGTGATCCGGGGACGCCTTATGGCTACACCTTC
NA	TRBV6-5	NA	TRBJ2-5	CASSLAGAGGQETQYF	TGTGCCAGCAGTTTGGCTGGAGCTGGAGGGCAAGAGACCCAGTACTTC
TRBD2	TRBV24-1	once	TRBJ2-1	CATSEVYPKRGGPYEQFF	TGTGCCACCAGTGAGGTCTATCCAAAGCGGGGGGGCCCCTATGAGCAGTTCTTC
NA	TRBV4-1	NA	TRBJ1-1	CASSQDYRVSEAFF	TGCGCCAGCAGCCAAGATTACAGGGTGAGTGAAGCTTTCTTT
NA	TRBV7-2	once	TRBJ2-3	CASSLDRTSTDTQYF	TGTGCCAGCAGCTTGGACAGAACTAGCACAGATACGCAGTATTTT
NA	TRBV19	NA	TRBJ1-5	CASSIDGGGTNQPQHF	TGTGCCAGTAGTATAGATGGGGGGGGAACCAATCAGCCCCAGCATTTT
TRBD1	TRBV2	few	TRBJ2-1	CASSKQGTYNEQFF	TGTGCCAGCAGTAAACAGGGGACCTACAATGAGCAGTTCTTC
NA	TRBV24-1	once	TRBJ1-2	CATSDPRGANYGYTF	TGTGCCACCAGTGATCCTCGAGGGGCCAACTATGGCTACACCTTC
NA	TRBV11-3	NA	TRBJ2-1	CASSLAFQRRSYNEQFF	TGTGCCAGCAGCTTAGCATTTCAGCGGCGCTCCTACAATGAGCAGTTCTTC
NA	TRBV6-5	NA	TRBJ1-1	CASSSTLNTEAFF	TGTGCCAGCAGCTCAACATTGAACACTGAAGCTTTCTTT
NA	TRBV5-1	NA	TRBJ2-1	CASSFNSPGLYNEQFF	TGCGCCAGCAGCTTTAACTCCCCGGGGCTCTACAATGAGCAGTTCTTC
NA	TRBV3-1/TRBV3-2	NA	TRBJ1-2	CASSTGNIYGYTF	TGTGCCAGCAGCACCGGGAATATCTATGGCTACACCTTC
NA	TRBV19	NA	TRBJ2-2	CASKDTETPSTGELFF	TGTGCCAGTAAGGATACTGAGACCCCCTCCACCGGGGAGCTGTTTTTT
NA	TRBV11-2	once	TRBJ1-1	CASSPPSGGTEAFF	TGTGCCAGCAGCCCCCCGTCGGGGGGGACTGAAGCTTTCTTT
TRBD1	TRBV9	few	TRBJ1-4	CASSPQGARGMFF	TGTGCCAGCAGCCCGCAGGGGGCGCGGGGGATGTTTTTT
NA	TRBV5-1	NA	TRBJ1-2	CASSLDSSNYGYTF	TGCGCCAGCAGCTTGGACAGCTCTAACTATGGCTACACCTTC
NA	TRBV30	once	TRBJ2-3	CAWARSQQHTQYF	TGTGCCTGGGCTCGTTCACAGCAACATACGCAGTATTTT
NA	TRBV2	few	TRBJ2-2	CASNRENTGELFF	TGTGCCAGTAATCGGGAGAACACCGGGGAGCTGTTTTTT
NA	TRBV18	NA	TRBJ2-1	CASSPNVSRFYNEQFF	TGTGCCAGCTCACCAAACGTTTCCAGGTTCTACAATGAGCAGTTCTTC
TRBD1	TRBV12-3/TRBV12-4	NA	TRBJ2-5	CASHRDSKETQYF	TGTGCCAGTCACCGGGACAGTAAAGAGACCCAGTACTTC
NA	TRBV2	NA	TRBJ1-6	CASGTGNSPLHF	TGTGCCAGCGGGACGGGAAATTCACCCCTCCACTTT
TRBD1	TRBV7-2	NA	TRBJ2-1	CASSPTGNSYNEQFF	TGTGCCAGCAGCCCGACAGGGAATTCCTACAATGAGCAGTTCTTC
NA	TRBV3-1/TRBV3-2	few	TRBJ1-5	CASSQDPLGFQPQHF	TGTGCCAGCAGCCAAGACCCACTGGGGTTTCAGCCCCAGCATTTT
NA	TRBV19	NA	TRBJ1-5	CASRDSSGGNQPQHF	TGTGCCAGTAGGGACAGTTCGGGAGGCAATCAGCCCCAGCATTTT
NA	TRBV13	once	TRBJ2-1	CATARQSSYNEQFF	TGTGCCACCGCCCGTCAGAGCTCCTACAATGAGCAGTTCTTC
NA	TRBV2	NA	TRBJ1-1	CASRDGGNTEAFF	TGTGCCAGCAGGGATGGAGGGAACACTGAAGCTTTCTTT
NA	TRBV6-1	NA	TRBJ1-3	CASSEYSGNTIYF	TGTGCCAGCAGTGAATACTCTGGAAACACCATATATTTT